The rows below give T cell receptor beta chains drawn from one sample of a study of blood T cell repertoires in COVID-19. Assay used: immunoSEQ multiplex PCR; TCRdb lists only in-frame clones, some missing. The sample lists around 200,000 clones; just over 85% were seen once. Sequenced: peripheral blood. The source of these receptors is a man older than 75 with acute or convalescent COVID-19. CDR3s include the opening cysteine and the closing phenylalanine or tryptophan. D genes are given only for firm matches. Rows give clone size only sometimes, using once, few, many, or a class for an expanded clone.

>TRBJ2-7|TRBV28|once|TRBD2
TGTGCCAGCAGACCAATCACTCAGCGGGAAAGCTCCTACGAGCAGTACTTC
CASRPITQRESSYEQYF
>TRBJ2-5|TRBV7-3|NA|TRBD1
TGTGCCAGCAGCAATCGCAGGGGGGAGACCCAGTACTTC
CASSNRRGETQYF
>TRBJ1-1|TRBV19|NA|TRBD1
TGTGCCAGTAGTAACCGACAGGGACCCGAAGCTTTCTTT
CASSNRQGPEAFF
>TRBJ2-2|TRBV5-1|NA|NA
TGCGCCAGCAGCCCATCAGGGATTGGCACCGGGGAGCTGTTTTTT
CASSPSGIGTGELFF
>TRBJ2-1|TRBV20-1|NA|TRBD2
TGCAGTGCTAGTGCTCTAGCGGGAGCTTACAATGAGCAGTTCTTC
CSASALAGAYNEQFF
>TRBJ1-1|TRBV5-6|once|TRBD1
TGTGCCAGCAGTCGGGCATTTACGAGACAGGGGGCCTACACTGAAGCTTTCTTT
CASSRAFTRQGAYTEAFF
>TRBJ2-1|TRBV4-2|NA|TRBD2
TGTGCCAGCAGCCAACTTGGTTTAGCGGGAGGGCCACAGAGCTCCTACAATGAGCAGTTCTTC
CASSQLGLAGGPQSSYNEQFF
>TRBJ2-2|TRBV5-6|NA|TRBD1
TGTGCCAGCAACGTACAGGGGGCCACCGGGGAGCTGTTTTTT
CASNVQGATGELFF
>TRBJ2-1|TRBV5-4|NA|TRBD1
TGTGCCAGCAGCTTGGGGGACAGGGGCCCTCCTGGTAATGAGCAGTTCTTC
CASSLGDRGPPGNEQFF
>TRBJ2-7|TRBV5-4|NA|TRBD1
TGTGCCAGCAGCTTGGCACAGGGGGCCTACGAGCAGTACTTC
CASSLAQGAYEQYF
>TRBJ1-1|TRBV19|few|NA
TGTGCCAGTAGGAATCAGGGTCGCACTGAAGCTTTCTTT
CASRNQGRTEAFF
>TRBJ2-5|TRBV10-2|once|TRBD2
TGCGCCAGCAGGGATAGCGGGAGAAAAGAGACCCAGTACTTC
CASRDSGRKETQYF
>TRBJ1-4|TRBV5-1|NA|NA
TGCGCCAGCAGCTTGGGAGCAAATGAAAAACTGTTTTTT
CASSLGANEKLFF
>TRBJ1-1|TRBV12-3/TRBV12-4|few|NA
TGTGCCAGCAGTTTCCGGGTGTACACTGAAGCTTTCTTT
CASSFRVYTEAFF
>TRBJ1-2|TRBV18|NA|TRBD1
TGTGCCAGCTCACGCGACATGCCGGGACAGGGTGGCGGCTACACCTTC
CASSRDMPGQGGGYTF
>TRBJ1-4|TRBV7-9|once|NA
TGTGCCAGCAGCGCCCGACAGCCAGCAACTAATGAAAAACTGTTTTTT
CASSARQPATNEKLFF
>TRBJ2-1|TRBV14|NA|NA
TGTGCCAGCAGCCCCCAAAGGTGGGGCTTTTACAATGAGCAGTTCTTC
CASSPQRWGFYNEQFF
>TRBJ2-1|TRBV24-1|NA|TRBD2
TGTGCCACCAGTGGCCGCCTAGCGGGAGGCCACAATGAGCAGTTCTTC
CATSGRLAGGHNEQFF
>TRBJ2-1|TRBV11-3|NA|TRBD2
TGTGCCACCGCCTACTCCGGGACTAGCTATGAGCAGTTCTTC
CATAYSGTSYEQFF
>TRBJ2-5|TRBV4-2|NA|NA
TGTGCCAGCAGCCAAGATCTTGCAGGAGGCGAGACCCAGTACTTC
CASSQDLAGGETQYF
>TRBJ2-6|TRBV10-3|NA|NA
TGTGCCATCAGTCATCCTGGGGCCAACGTCCTGACTTTC
CAISHPGANVLTF
>TRBJ1-5|TRBV6-2/TRBV6-3|NA|NA
TGTGCCAGCAGTAAGCACAGGGAGGGGGGCAATCAGCCCCAGCATTTT
CASSKHREGGNQPQHF
>TRBJ2-2|TRBV7-9|few|NA
TGTGCCAGCAGCCCGAGACAGAGCCTGGCCGGGGAGCTGTTTTTT
CASSPRQSLAGELFF
>TRBJ2-4|TRBV9|NA|NA
TGTGCCAGCAGCGTAAGTTTAGGGGACATTCAGTACTTC
CASSVSLGDIQYF
>TRBJ2-1|TRBV5-1|NA|TRBD2
TGCGCCAGCAGCGAACTAGCGGGAGATTCTTACAATGAGCAGTTCTTC
CASSELAGDSYNEQFF
>TRBJ2-5|TRBV6-6|NA|NA
TGTGCCAGCAGTTACGGTTCTGGTCAGATCAAGACCCAGTACTTC
CASSYGSGQIKTQYF
>TRBJ1-5|TRBV28|NA|NA
TGTGCCAGCAGTCCCCCTCTCCACTATCAGCCCCAGCATTTT
CASSPPLHYQPQHF
>TRBJ2-7|TRBV7-6|NA|TRBD1
TGTGCCAGCAGCCCACGACCGGGCCAGGGGGTAGGCGAGCAGTACTTC
CASSPRPGQGVGEQYF
>TRBJ2-1|TRBV4-1|NA|TRBD2
TGCGCCAGCAGCCAAGATATGCGGGGGGCTGCCCTAATCTCCTACAATGAGCAGTTCTTC
CASSQDMRGAALISYNEQFF
>TRBJ1-3|TRBV6-5|NA|TRBD1
TGTGCCAGCAGTTTCGGACAGGGGGCTGGAAACACCATATATTTT
CASSFGQGAGNTIYF
>TRBJ2-3|TRBV6-6|NA|NA
TGTGCCAGCAGTCTGACAGACGATACGCAGTATTTT
CASSLTDDTQYF
>TRBJ2-1|TRBV7-9|NA|NA
TGTGCCAGCAGCCGGACCGGGACAACCTACAATGAGCAGTTCTTC
CASSRTGTTYNEQFF
>TRBJ2-2|TRBV19|NA|TRBD1
TGTGCCAGTAAGGGGGGACAGGGGGCGCGCACCGGGGAGCTGTTTTTT
CASKGGQGARTGELFF
>TRBJ2-7|TRBV7-3|NA|NA
TGTGCCAGCAGCTTAGGCGGGACGGGTTCCTACGAGCAGTACTTC
CASSLGGTGSYEQYF
>TRBJ2-1|TRBV23-1|once|NA
TGCGCCAGCAGTCAAGTGAGGGCCTCGAATGAGCAGTTCTTC
CASSQVRASNEQFF
>TRBJ2-1|TRBV24-1|NA|TRBD2
TGTGCCACCAGTGACGGGACTAGCGGGAGGGTGCAGCAGTTCTTC
CATSDGTSGRVQQFF